A single sample is the source of the 3 T cell receptor beta chains below, sequenced in a study of T-cell reconstitution after alpha-beta-depleted transplantation in children. During its preparation, the TCRbeta library received unique molecular identifiers. TCRdb fed the PCR reads into MiXCR, producing one record per CDR3 protein. This table has a few hundred thousand distinct CDR3 sequences, 25% to 30% appearing once. Source: PBMCs, taken before TCRalphabeta/CD19-depleted stem cell transplant. The receptor source for this set is a boy in the first two years of life with Wiskott-Aldrich syndrome, due to receive a stem cell transplant.

In this sample, this clonotype turned up a few times. The chain combines TRBV7-2 with TRBJ2-7; D is unclear. The CDR3 runs to 13 residues. CDR1 and CDR2 from the germline V gene are SGHTA and FQGNSA. Trimming stripped 2 bases from V and 0 bases from J, with 5 bases between. The CDR3 DNA sequence: TGTGCCAGCAGCTTACAAATCTCCTACGAGCAGTACTTC. Translation: CASSLQISYEQYF.

The chain recombines TRBV7-9 with TRBJ2-7; TRBD2 aligns across 8 bases. Losses at the gene ends were 5 bases for V and 6 bases for J; bases not matched to a gene: 6. CDR1 and CDR2 (germline): SEHNR, FQNEAQ (reference sequence). CDR3 length: 13 residues. CDR3 DNA sequence: TGTGCCAGCAGCCGGCGGGAGGTCTCCGAGCAGTACTTC. Translation gives CASSRREVSEQYF.

The V and J genes are TRBV30 and TRBJ1-5; D unclear. Germline V CDR1 and CDR2: GTSNPN, SVGIG (reference sequence). V was trimmed by 2 bases and J by 1 base, leaving 6 bases between them. The CDR3 is 13 amino acids. The DNA for the CDR3 is TGTGCCTGGAGTCCTGGGAGCAATCAGCCCCAGCATTTT. It codes for CAWSPGSNQPQHF.